This T cell receptor (beta chain) is drawn from a study of T cells in Graves' hyperthyroidism and ophthalmopathy. Germline V gene lookup returns CDR1 SQVTM and CDR2 ANQGSEA. CDR3 length: 13 amino acids. Trimming pared 5 bases from V and 8 bases from J, leaving 16 bases between. Concerning this clonotype itself: What it binds is not known.

Template material for amplifying TCR beta CDR3 regions consisted of RNA transcripts. HTBI primers were used for first-round RT-PCR of the TCR CDR3. Each CDR3 protein is one row after TCRdb ran MiXCR on the multiplex PCR reads. There are about 640,000 distinct CDR3 sequences in the sample; 45% occur only once, and less than 9% lies in the top ten. Study outcomes and limitations: Progression to ophthalmopathy was predicted a median of approximately seven months early. Blood also showed most of the thyroid clonotypes that were expanded above 0.001.

The TCR comes from an adult man with Graves' disease, either hyperthyroidism or ophthalmopathy (not recorded which). The rearrangement links TRBV29-1 to TRBJ1-3; unclear D gene. The sample taken for sequencing was peripheral blood or thyroid tissue (not recorded which). As DNA, the CDR3 is TGCAGCGTTCACAGTAACTATGGCTACACCATATATTTT. This sequence encodes CSVHSNYGYTIYF.